This passage covers 25 T cell receptor beta chains from one sample sequenced in a study of T cell responses to AZD1222 COVID-19 vaccine (dated by TCRdb to the early 2020s). The label giving this sample's time point can be read as: about 28 days (+/-7) after the second vaccine dose. The library was generated by the immunoSEQ multiplex PCR assay. This is the immuneACCESS table as TCRdb keeps it, with only in-frame sequences that have V and J called. A part of the clones is gone; compared with another copy, unresolved V genes explain less than half, and the rest is unexplained. Recorded for this sample are 200,000 or so clones; about 93% of them occurred a single time. 0.9% to 1.1% of the sample lies in the top ten. The specimen was peripheral blood, collected 28 days after the second AZD1222 dose. These receptors were collected from an adult who received the AZD1222 COVID-19 vaccine.

V and J are TRBV19 and TRBJ1-2; 7 nucleotides line up with TRBD1. Germline V gene sequence: CDR1 LNHDA, CDR2 SQIVND (reference sequence). The CDR3 has 15 residues. Trimming at V came to 1 base and at J to 5 bases, leaving 7 bases not matched to a gene. The CDR3 here is CASSIVGDREYGYTF. The CDR3 DNA reads TGTGCCAGTAGTATAGTAGGGGACAGAGAATATGGCTACACCTTC.

This clone was counted a single time. The chain combines TRBV4-2 with TRBJ2-5; D possibly corresponds to TRBD2 (6 bases). Germline CDR1 is LGHNA and CDR2 is YNFKEQ. V lost 3 bases to trimming and J lost 2 bases, with 16 bases between them. CDR3 length: 16 residues. The CDR3 is CASSHRPGLGQETQYF. CDR3 nucleotide sequence: TGTGCCAGCAGCCACCGACCGGGACTGGGACAAGAGACCCAGTACTTC.

The chain links TRBV5-1 to TRBJ2-3; D perhaps matches TRBD2 (5 bases). CDR3 length equals 14 residues. Between the trimmed V and J ends, which lost 4 bases and 5 bases, there was a span of 14 bases. Germline CDR1 SGHRS, CDR2 YFSETQ. The CDR3 DNA reads TGCGCCAGCAGCATCCCTACTAGTGTAGATACGCAGTATTTT. It encodes CASSIPTSVDTQYF.

The chain links TRBV5-5 to TRBJ2-3, with 10 bases fitting TRBD2. Germline CDR1 is SGHKS and CDR2 is YYEKEE (reference sequence). This CDR3 region has 18 residues. The V and J ends lost 3 bases and 4 bases, in that order; junction bases with no gene match: 14. As DNA, the CDR3 is TGTGCCAGCAGCTGGAGCGGGGGGGCCCCTGGTAGGTCAGATACGCAGTATTTT. This sequence encodes CASSWSGGAPGRSDTQYF.

The rearrangement joins TRBV18 to TRBJ2-7, with D tentatively TRBD2 (5 bases). Between the trimmed V and J ends, which lost 0 bases and 4 bases, there was a span of 13 bases. This CDR3 is built from 15 residues. CDR1 and CDR2 from the germline V gene are KGHSH and LQKENI. The CDR3 sequence: CASSPPLPGRYEQYF. Here the CDR3 DNA reads TGTGCCAGCTCACCACCGCTTCCGGGAAGGTACGAGCAGTACTTC.

J is TRBJ2-1 and V is TRBV18; 11 positions match TRBD2. The CDR3 is 15 amino acids. Germline CDR1 reads KGHSH; CDR2 reads LQKENI. With 6 bases clipped from V and 7 bases from J, the junction kept 8 bases outside the gene matches. The CDR3 DNA reads TGTGCCAGCTCTCAAACTAGCGGGGGAACAAATGAGCAGTTCTTC. It encodes CASSQTSGGTNEQFF.

The chain is built from TRBV11-2 and TRBJ2-1; 8 bases are shared with TRBD2. Trimming took 4 bases from V and 5 from J; bases not matched to a gene: 7. CDR3 size: 15 residues. Germline values: CDR1 SGHAT, CDR2 FQNNGV. In DNA, the CDR3 is TGTGCCAGCAGCTGGGCGGGGGGCTCTAACAATGAGCAGTTCTTC. The encoded protein is CASSWAGGSNNEQFF.

V gene TRBV6-2 or TRBV6-3 combines with J gene TRBJ2-3; D gene ambiguous. The CDR3 consists of 13 residues. V shed 4 bases and J shed 5 bases, with 10 bases lying between them. Per germline, CDR1 MNHEY and CDR2 SVGEGT. CDR3 loop: CASSSRPQDTQYF. In DNA, the CDR3 is TGTGCCAGCAGTTCCAGACCACAAGATACGCAGTATTTT.

The genes are TRBV28 and TRBJ2-1; the match to TRBD1 covers 8 bases. Germline V CDR1 and CDR2: MDHEN, SYDVKM. This CDR3 has 13 amino acids. Trimming took 5 bases from V and 6 from J; bases not matched to a gene: 3. The CDR3 nucleotides are TGTGCCAGCAGTCTCGGACAGGGCAATGAGCAGTTCTTC. It translates to CASSLGQGNEQFF.

This clone was counted only a few times. The V gene is TRBV20-1, the J gene TRBJ1-2; no clear D. This CDR3 is 11 amino acids long. Germline values: CDR1 DFQATT, CDR2 SNEGSKA (reference sequence). Trimming removed 1 base from V and 5 bases from J, with 5 bases in between. The CDR3 coding sequence is TGCAGTGCTAGAGTAAATTATGGCTACACCTTC. As protein: CSARVNYGYTF.

This clone was recorded once. V gene TRBV4-3 combines with J gene TRBJ1-2, with a tentative D call TRBD1 (5 bases). This CDR3 region has 13 residues. V lost 6 bases, J lost 6 bases, and 14 bases lay in between. From germline, CDR1 is LGHNA and CDR2 YSLEER. DNA for the CDR3: TGCGCCAGCAGTTACCGCGGGGGGGATGGCTACACCTTC. This encodes CASSYRGGDGYTF.

The chain uses TRBV28 and TRBJ1-1; possibly TRBD1 for D (6 bases). V dropped 8 bases and J dropped 6 bases, with 19 bases sitting between them. Germline V gives CDR1 MDHEN, CDR2 SYDVKM. This CDR3 region has 14 residues. DNA for the CDR3: TGTGCCAGCTTGGAGGGACAAGGACGGTCTGAAGCTTTCTTT. Protein product: CASLEGQGRSEAFF. The full variable domain, with the rest looked up from reference TRBV28 and TRBJ1-1, is DVKVTQSSRYLVKRTGEKVFLECVQDMDHENMFWYRQDPGLGLRLIYFSYDVKMKEKGDIPEGYSVSREKKERFSLILESASTNQTSMYLCASLEGQGRSEAFFGQGTRLTVV.

The J gene is TRBJ2-1, the V gene TRBV14; the D gene is possibly TRBD1 (5 bases). This CDR3 is 13 amino acids long. V lost 4 bases and J lost 7, with 11 bases in between. Germline CDR1 and CDR2: SGHDN and FVKESK. The CDR3 DNA reads as TGTGCCAGCAGCCTCCAGGGATCGAATGAGCAGTTCTTC. Its translation is CASSLQGSNEQFF. The full variable domain, completed using reference TRBV14 and TRBJ2-1, is EAGVTQFPSHSVIEKGQTVTLRCDPISGHDNLYWYRRVMGKEIKFLLHFVKESKQDESGMPNNRFLAERTGGTYSTLKVQPAELEDSGVYFCASSLQGSNEQFFGPGTRLTVL.

The chain recombines TRBV18 with TRBJ1-2; D remains ambiguous. Germline lookup yields CDR1 KGHSH and CDR2 LQKENI. This CDR3 contains 20 residues. V lost 3 bases to trimming and J lost 4 bases, with 30 bases between them. The CDR3 protein is CASSPTPRVRTLEKGYGYTF. The CDR3 DNA is TGTGCCAGCTCACCTACCCCCCGTGTCCGGACTCTGGAAAAGGGCTATGGCTACACCTTC.

The chain employs TRBV27 and TRBJ2-1, with TRBD2 matching over 9 bases. The V and J ends lost 8 bases and 3 bases, in that order; junction bases with no gene match: 5. The CDR3 contains 14 residues. Per the germline V gene, CDR1 is MNHEY and CDR2 is SMNVEV (reference sequence). This chain's CDR3 is CASQRGEGYNEQFF. The CDR3 DNA sequence: TGTGCCAGCCAGCGGGGGGAAGGCTACAATGAGCAGTTCTTC.

V and J are TRBV2 and TRBJ2-1; 7 bases fit TRBD1. The germline gives CDR1 SNHLY, CDR2 FYNNEI. Germline trimming cut 0 bases from V and 2 bases from J; bases unmatched to any gene: 4. This CDR3 spans 16 amino acids. The CDR3 loop reads CASSEAAGTAYNEQFF. The CDR3 DNA reads TGTGCCAGCAGTGAAGCGGCCGGGACAGCCTACAATGAGCAGTTCTTC.

The CDR3 loop reads CAWSDTGSPGHYEQFF. DNA for the CDR3: TGTGCCTGGAGTGATACAGGCTCTCCGGGGCATTATGAGCAGTTCTTC. V is TRBV30 and J is TRBJ2-1; D is tentatively TRBD1 or TRBD2 (5 bases each). The CDR3 totals 16 residues. Per germline, CDR1 GTSNPN and CDR2 SVGIG (reference sequence). V shed 1 base and J shed 8 bases, with 21 bases lying between them.

The chain couples TRBV29-1 to TRBJ2-2, with D possibly called TRBD1 or TRBD2 (5 bases each). The CDR3 covers 15 residues. V lost 4 bases and J 1 base, leaving 13 bases between the germline ends. From germline, CDR1 is SQVTM and CDR2 ANQGSEA. DNA for the CDR3: TGCAGCGTTGTGTCTCTGGGACGGAACACCGGGGAGCTGTTTTTT. It specifies CSVVSLGRNTGELFF.

The chain is built from TRBV11-2 and TRBJ2-2, with unresolved D. CDR1 SGHAT and CDR2 FQNNGV come from the germline V gene. Trimming removed 1 base from V and 7 bases from J, with 7 bases in between. The CDR3 is 13 residues long. The CDR3 spells CASSLGGVGELFF. CDR3 coding DNA: TGTGCCAGCAGCTTAGGTGGTGTCGGGGAGCTGTTTTTT.

The J gene is TRBJ2-7, the V gene TRBV6-5; no clear D gene. Trimming removed 2 bases at V and 0 bases at J, with 5 bases between. There are 13 residues in the CDR3. Per germline, CDR1 MNHEY and CDR2 SVGAGI. The CDR3, as DNA: TGTGCCAGCAGTTACGCCTACTCCTACGAGCAGTACTTC. Protein product: CASSYAYSYEQYF.

The rearrangement joins TRBV6-5 to TRBJ1-5, with D perhaps TRBD1 (5 bases). With 7 bases removed from V and 0 bases from J, the gap between germline ends came to 7 bases. This CDR3 contains 13 residues. CDR1 and CDR2 from the germline V gene are MNHEY and SVGAGI. CDR3 sequence (DNA): TGTGCCAGCAAGGACACTAGCAATCAGCCCCAGCATTTT. Its protein product is CASKDTSNQPQHF.

CDR3 coding DNA: TGTGCCAGCAGTCAGGGGAACATGAACACTGAAGCTTTCTTT. Protein sequence: CASSQGNMNTEAFF. The chain couples TRBV28 to TRBJ1-1, with D possibly matching TRBD1 (6 bases). Trimming shortened V by 5 bases and J by 0 bases, and 10 bases separated the two germline ends. This CDR3 region has 14 residues. Germline loops: CDR1 MDHEN, CDR2 SYDVKM. The whole variable domain, filled in from reference TRBV28 and TRBJ1-1, reads DVKVTQSSRYLVKRTGEKVFLECVQDMDHENMFWYRQDPGLGLRLIYFSYDVKMKEKGDIPEGYSVSREKKERFSLILESASTNQTSMYLCASSQGNMNTEAFFGQGTRLTVV.

This clone was detected once. Other DNA variants within this sample encode the same CDR3. CDR3 sequence (DNA): TGCAGTGCCCGGACAGGGGGAGGCTACACCTTC. Translation gives CSARTGGGYTF. The rearrangement links TRBV20-1 to TRBJ1-2, with TRBD1 matching over 10 bases. CDR3 length: 11 amino acids. The germline CDR1 and CDR2 sequences are DFQATT and SNEGSKA (reference sequence). Trimming removed 6 bases from V and 8 bases from J; junction bases left unmatched: 3.

The chain carries TRBV6-2 or TRBV6-3 and TRBJ1-5; no clear D gene. The germline V gene has CDR1 MNHEY and CDR2 SVGEGT. Trimming stripped 2 bases from V and 2 bases from J, with 19 bases between. The CDR3 consists of 18 residues. CDR3 nucleotide sequence: TGTGCCAGCAGTTACGGGTCGAGGATCTTCCTGGGCAATCAGCCCCAGCATTTT. It codes for CASSYGSRIFLGNQPQHF.

This clone occurred once. The V and J genes are TRBV7-9 and TRBJ2-1; no firm D call. V was shortened by 2 bases and J by 6 bases, with 8 bases between the two germline ends. Germline values: CDR1 SEHNR, CDR2 FQNEAQ (reference sequence). The CDR3 extends over 13 amino acids. CDR3 sequence: CASSLRATNEQFF. CDR3 coding DNA: TGTGCCAGCAGCTTAAGGGCGACCAATGAGCAGTTCTTC.